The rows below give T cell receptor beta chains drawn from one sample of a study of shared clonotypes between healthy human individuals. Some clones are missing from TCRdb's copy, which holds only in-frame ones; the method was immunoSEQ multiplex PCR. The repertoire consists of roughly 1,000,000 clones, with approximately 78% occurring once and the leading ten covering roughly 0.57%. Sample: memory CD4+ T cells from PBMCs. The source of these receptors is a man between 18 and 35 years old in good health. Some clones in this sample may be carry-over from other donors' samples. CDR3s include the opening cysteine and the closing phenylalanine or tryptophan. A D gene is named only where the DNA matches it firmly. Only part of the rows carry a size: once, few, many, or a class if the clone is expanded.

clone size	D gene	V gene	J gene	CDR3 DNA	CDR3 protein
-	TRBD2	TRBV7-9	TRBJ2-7	TGTGCCAGCAGCTTAGCGGGCGGGAGGGCCTCTCGCGAGCAGTACTTC	CASSLAGGRASREQYF
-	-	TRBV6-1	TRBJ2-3	TGTGCCGGAGCTTTTGGGAATGAGGCAGATACGCAGTATTTT	CAGAFGNEADTQYF
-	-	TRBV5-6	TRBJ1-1	TGTGCCAGCAGCCCCCGTGAGGGCACTGAAGCTTTCTTT	CASSPREGTEAFF
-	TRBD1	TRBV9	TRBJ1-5	TGTGCCAGCAGCCCAGGGACAGGGGAATATAGCAATCAGCCCCAGCATTTT	CASSPGTGEYSNQPQHF
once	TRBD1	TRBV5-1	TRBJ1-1	TGCGCCAGCAGCACCGGACAGGAAAGTTTCTCTGAAGCTTTCTTT	CASSTGQESFSEAFF
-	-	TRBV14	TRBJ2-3	TGTGCCAGCAAGGGGGAGCGGGACAACACAGATACGCAGTATTTT	CASKGERDNTDTQYF
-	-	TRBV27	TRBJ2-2	TGTGCCAGCAGCCCTAAGACGGTCCGAAGCGGCGGGGAGCTGTTTTTT	CASSPKTVRSGGELFF
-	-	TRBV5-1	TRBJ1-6	TGCGCCAGCAGCTTGGCCGACGGGGGCGGATCACCCCTCCACTTT	CASSLADGGGSPLHF
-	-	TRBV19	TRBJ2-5	TGTGCCAGTCGAGAGCGGGAGACCCAGTACTTC	CASRERETQYF
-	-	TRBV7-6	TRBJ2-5	TGTGCCAGCAGCTTAGGGGAATGGGAGACCCAGTACTTC	CASSLGEWETQYF
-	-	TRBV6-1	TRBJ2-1	TGTGCCAGCAGTGAAAAGAGTCCCAGGTCCTACAATGAGCAGTTCTTC	CASSEKSPRSYNEQFF
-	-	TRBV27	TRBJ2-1	TGTGCCAGCCAGACAGTGTACAATGAGCAGTTCTTC	CASQTVYNEQFF
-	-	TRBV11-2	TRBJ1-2	TGTGCCAGCAGCTTAGGTAGTTACGGCTACACCTTC	CASSLGSYGYTF
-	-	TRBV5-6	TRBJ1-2	TGTGCCAGCAGCTTATGGGCCAGGGACTATGGCTACACCTTC	CASSLWARDYGYTF
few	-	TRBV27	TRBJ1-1	TGTGCCAGCAGAAGTAAGACAAACACTGAAGCTTTCTTT	CASRSKTNTEAFF
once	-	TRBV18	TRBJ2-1	TGTGCCAGCACCGCCGGGAGCTCCTACAATGAGCAGTTCTTC	CASTAGSSYNEQFF
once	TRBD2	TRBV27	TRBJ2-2	TGTGCCAGCAGTTTACGCCTAGCGGGAGGGGGGAACACCGGGGAGCTGTTTTTT	CASSLRLAGGGNTGELFF
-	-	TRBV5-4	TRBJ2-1	TGTGCCGGCAGCTTAACCGGCAATGAGCAGTTCTTC	CAGSLTGNEQFF
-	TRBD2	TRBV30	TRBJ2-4	TGTGCCTACCGGTATAGCGGGAGTATTGTAAAGGCCAAAAACATTCAGTACTTC	CAYRYSGSIVKAKNIQYF
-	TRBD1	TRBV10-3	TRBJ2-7	TGTGCCATTGCGCGACAGGGTGCAGCGTACGAGCAGTACTTC	CAIARQGAAYEQYF
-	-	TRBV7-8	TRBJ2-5	TGTGCCAGCAGCTTAGGTGAGGAGACCCAGTACTTC	CASSLGEETQYF
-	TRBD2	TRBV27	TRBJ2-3	TGTGCCAGCAGTTGGGACAGACTAGCGGGAGATAGAGATACGCAGTATTTT	CASSWDRLAGDRDTQYF
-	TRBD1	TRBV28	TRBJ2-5	TGTGCCAGCAGTTACCCTCGGGACAGAGAGACCCAGTACTTC	CASSYPRDRETQYF
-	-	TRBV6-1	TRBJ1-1	TGTGCCAGCAGTGGACGATTAGATGCGAACACTGAAGCTTTCTTT	CASSGRLDANTEAFF
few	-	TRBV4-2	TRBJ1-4	TGTGCCAGCAGCCAAGATGGGGGAGTGGTGTTTTTT	CASSQDGGVVFF
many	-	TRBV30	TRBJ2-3	TGTGCCTGGAGTCCTGGACTTAAAGATACGCAGTATTTT	CAWSPGLKDTQYF
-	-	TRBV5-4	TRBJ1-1	TGTGCCAGCAGCTTGGCGTCAGGGGCTCTGAACACTGAAGCTTTCTTT	CASSLASGALNTEAFF
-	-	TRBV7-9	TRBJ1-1	TGTGCCAGCAGCTATAAGGACACTGAAGCTTTCTTT	CASSYKDTEAFF
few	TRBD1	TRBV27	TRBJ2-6	TGTGCCAGCACCAAAAGGGGGACAGCTGCTTCTGGGGCCAACGTCCTGACTTTC	CASTKRGTAASGANVLTF
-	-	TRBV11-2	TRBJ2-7	TGTGCCAGCAGCTTAGGGCGGGGCAGGAGGTCCTACGAGCAGTACTTC	CASSLGRGRRSYEQYF
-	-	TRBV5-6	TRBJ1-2	TGTGCCAGCAGCTTATTATTCAGGGAGTATGGCTACACCTTC	CASSLLFREYGYTF
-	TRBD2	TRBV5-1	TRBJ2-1	TGCGCCAGCAGCCGTGCTAGCGGGAGAGTGGGTCTGGATGAGCAGTTCTTC	CASSRASGRVGLDEQFF
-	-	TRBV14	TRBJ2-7	TGTGCCAGCAGCCATCAGGGCAGAAACTACGAGCAGTACTTC	CASSHQGRNYEQYF
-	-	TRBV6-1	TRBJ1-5	TGTGCCAGCAGTGACAGACGGGCTCATCAGCCCCAGCATTTT	CASSDRRAHQPQHF
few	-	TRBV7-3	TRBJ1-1	TGTGCCAGCAGCTTAACTACGAACACTGAAGCTTTCTTT	CASSLTTNTEAFF
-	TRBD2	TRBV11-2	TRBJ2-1	TGTGCCAGCAGCTTATTTAGCGGGAGCTCCTACAATGAGCAGTTCTTC	CASSLFSGSSYNEQFF
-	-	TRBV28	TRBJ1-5	TGTGCCAGCAGCTATGGGGCGGGCGGCAATCAGCCCCAGCATTTT	CASSYGAGGNQPQHF
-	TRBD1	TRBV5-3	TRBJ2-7	TGTGCCAGAAGCTACGAGTCAAACAGGGGATGGTGCTACGAGCAGTACTTC	CARSYESNRGWCYEQYF
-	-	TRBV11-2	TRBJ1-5	TGTGCCAGCAGCTTAAATCTGGGTCTTGGCAATCAGCCCCAGCATTTT	CASSLNLGLGNQPQHF
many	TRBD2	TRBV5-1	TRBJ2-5	TGCGCCAGCAGCACCGGGACTAGCGGGAAAGAGACCCAGTACTTC	CASSTGTSGKETQYF
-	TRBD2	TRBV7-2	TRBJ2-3	TGTGCCAGCAGCGCTCGACTAGCGGGTACGCAGTATTTT	CASSARLAGTQYF
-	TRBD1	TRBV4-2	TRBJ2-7	TGTGCCAGCAGCCAAGAAAGGGCAGGGGGCCCCTACGAGCAGTACTTC	CASSQERAGGPYEQYF
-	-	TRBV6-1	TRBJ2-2	TGTGCCAGCAATGGGGACTCGAACACCGGGGAGCTGTTTTTT	CASNGDSNTGELFF
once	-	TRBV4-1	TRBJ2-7	TGCGCCAGCAGCCAGCCCGGGTCGGGCTACGAGCAGTACTTC	CASSQPGSGYEQYF
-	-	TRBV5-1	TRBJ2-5	TGCGCCAGCAGCTTGTTCGGGTGGGGGGAGACCCAGTACTTC	CASSLFGWGETQYF
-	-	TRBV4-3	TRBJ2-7	TGCGCCAGCAGCCAAGATCTGTGGGGGAGCGACGAGCAGTACTTC	CASSQDLWGSDEQYF
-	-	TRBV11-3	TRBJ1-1	TGTGCCAGCAGCGGTCGTGGGGATAACACTGAAGCTTTCTTT	CASSGRGDNTEAFF
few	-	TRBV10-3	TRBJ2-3	TGTGCCATCAGTGCGGTTAGCACAGATACGCAGTATTTT	CAISAVSTDTQYF
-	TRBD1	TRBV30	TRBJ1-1	TGTGCCTGGAGTCCGGACAGGGGGCTCGGAGCTTTCTTT	CAWSPDRGLGAFF
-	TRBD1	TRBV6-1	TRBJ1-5	TGTGCCAGTGGGGAAACAGGGGGCGGGGGGCCCCAGCATTTT	CASGETGGGGPQHF
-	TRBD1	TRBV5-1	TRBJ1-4	TGCGCCAGCAGCGACGACAGGGCTAATGAAAAACTGTTTTTT	CASSDDRANEKLFF
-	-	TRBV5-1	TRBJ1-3	TGCGCCAGCAGCCCTAAAGCTGTAGGGTCTGGAAACACCATATATTTT	CASSPKAVGSGNTIYF